The present TCR beta chain was sequenced within a study of identical twins. TCRdb re-called the 5' RACE reads through MiXCR, storing one row per CDR3 protein. The sample shows roughly 250,000 distinct CDR3 sequences, 6.5% to 9% of them seen only once. Study results and caveats: Modeled out-of-frame TCR alpha sharing in monozygotic twins fell below observed levels.

This clonotype showed up many times. Its specificity is not known. This CDR3 contains 14 residues. V was clipped by 8 bases and J by 0 bases, with 14 bases between them. CDR1 is MDHEN, CDR2 SYDVKM, per germline. This same sample was also taken into another study, of yellow fever vaccine responses in identical twins. That work contributes: Reported findings indicate that twins' vaccine T cell responses seemed partially convergent, partially personalized.

What was sequenced was CD8+ T cells sorted from blood. This TCR was recovered from a woman under 30 in good health. V usage is TRBV28 and J usage is TRBJ2-7; D uncertain. CDR3 sequence: CASQEMGSSYEQYF. The CDR3 coding sequence is TGTGCCAGCCAAGAAATGGGCAGCTCCTACGAGCAGTACTTC.